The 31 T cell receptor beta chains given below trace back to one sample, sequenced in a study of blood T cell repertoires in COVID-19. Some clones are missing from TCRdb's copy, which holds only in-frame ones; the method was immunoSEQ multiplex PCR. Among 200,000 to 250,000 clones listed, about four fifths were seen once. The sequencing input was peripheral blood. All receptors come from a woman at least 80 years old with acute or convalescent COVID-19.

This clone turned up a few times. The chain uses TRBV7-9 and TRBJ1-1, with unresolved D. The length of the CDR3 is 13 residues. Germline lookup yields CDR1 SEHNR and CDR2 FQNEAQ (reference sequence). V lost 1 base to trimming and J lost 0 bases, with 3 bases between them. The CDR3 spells CASSLELNTEAFF. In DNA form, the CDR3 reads TGTGCCAGCAGCTTAGAGCTGAACACTGAAGCTTTCTTT. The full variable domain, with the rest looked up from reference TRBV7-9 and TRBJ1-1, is DTGVSQNPRHKITKRGQNVTFRCDPISEHNRLYWYRQTLGQGPEFLTYFQNEAQLEKSRLLSDRFSAERPKGSFSTLEIQRTEQGDSAMYLCASSLELNTEAFFGQGTRLTVV.

CDR3 sequence: CASSLIGGNTEAFF. The CDR3 nucleotides are TGTGCCAGCAGCTTGATCGGGGGGAACACTGAAGCTTTCTTT. The chain carries TRBV5-6 and TRBJ1-1, with TRBD1 as a possible D gene (5 bases). V lost 1 base and J 1 base, leaving 8 bases between the germline ends. The CDR3 consists of 14 residues. Germline V gene sequence: CDR1 SGHDT, CDR2 YYEEEE.

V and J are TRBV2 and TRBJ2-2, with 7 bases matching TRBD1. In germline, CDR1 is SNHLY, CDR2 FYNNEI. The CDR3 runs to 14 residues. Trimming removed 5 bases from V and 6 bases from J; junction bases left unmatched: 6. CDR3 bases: TGTGCCAGCAGTAATAACAGGGGAGCCGGGGAGCTGTTTTTT. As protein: CASSNNRGAGELFF.

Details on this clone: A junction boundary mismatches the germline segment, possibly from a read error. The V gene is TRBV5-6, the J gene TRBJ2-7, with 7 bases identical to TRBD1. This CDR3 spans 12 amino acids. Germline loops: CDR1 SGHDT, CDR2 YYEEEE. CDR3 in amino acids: CASSFLSDRDDF. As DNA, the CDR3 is TGTGCCAGCAGCTTTCTCTCTGACAGGGATGACTTC.

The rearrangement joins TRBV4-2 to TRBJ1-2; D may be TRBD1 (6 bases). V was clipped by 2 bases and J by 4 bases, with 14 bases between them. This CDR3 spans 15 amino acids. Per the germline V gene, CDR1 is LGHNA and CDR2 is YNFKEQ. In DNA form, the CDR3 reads TGTGCCAGCAGCCAACCTCCCCAGGGGTCCTATGGCTACACCTTC. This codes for CASSQPPQGSYGYTF.

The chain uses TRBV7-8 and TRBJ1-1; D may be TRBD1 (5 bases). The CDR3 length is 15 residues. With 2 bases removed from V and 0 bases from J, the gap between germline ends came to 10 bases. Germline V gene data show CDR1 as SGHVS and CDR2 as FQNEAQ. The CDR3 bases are TGTGCCAGCAGCTTATATGTGACAGTGAACACTGAAGCTTTCTTT. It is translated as CASSLYVTVNTEAFF. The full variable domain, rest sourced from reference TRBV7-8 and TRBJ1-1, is GAGVSQSPRYKVAKRGQDVALRCDPISGHVSLFWYQQALGQGPEFLTYFQNEAQLDKSGLPSDRFFAERPEGSVSTLKIQRTQQEDSAVYLCASSLYVTVNTEAFFGQGTRLTVV.

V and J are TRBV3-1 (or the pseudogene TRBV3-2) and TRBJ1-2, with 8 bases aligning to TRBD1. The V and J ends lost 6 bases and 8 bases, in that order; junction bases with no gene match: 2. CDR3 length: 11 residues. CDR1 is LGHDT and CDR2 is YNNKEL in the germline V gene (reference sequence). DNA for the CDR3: TGTGCCAGCAGACAGGGGGGCGGCTACACCTTC. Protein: CASRQGGGYTF.

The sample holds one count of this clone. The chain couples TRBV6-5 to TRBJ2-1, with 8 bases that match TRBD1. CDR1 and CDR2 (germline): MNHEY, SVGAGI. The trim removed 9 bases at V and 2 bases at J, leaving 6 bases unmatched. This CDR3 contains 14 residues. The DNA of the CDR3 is TGTGCCAGTGACCGGGACAGGACCTACAATGAGCAGTTCTTC. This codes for CASDRDRTYNEQFF.

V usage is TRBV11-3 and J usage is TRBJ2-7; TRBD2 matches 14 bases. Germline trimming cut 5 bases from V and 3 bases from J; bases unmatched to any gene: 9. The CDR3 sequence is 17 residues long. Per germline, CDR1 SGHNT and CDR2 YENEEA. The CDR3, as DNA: TGTGCCAGCAGCCTGGGACTAGCGGGGGCGGGCGTCTACGAGCAGTACTTC. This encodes CASSLGLAGAGVYEQYF.

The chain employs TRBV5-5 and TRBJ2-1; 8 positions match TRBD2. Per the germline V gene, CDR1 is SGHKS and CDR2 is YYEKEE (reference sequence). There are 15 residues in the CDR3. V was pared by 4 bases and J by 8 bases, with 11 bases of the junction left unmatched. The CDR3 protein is CASSLTGGGLYEQFF. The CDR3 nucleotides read TGTGCCAGCAGCCTTACTGGCGGGGGGCTCTATGAGCAGTTCTTC.

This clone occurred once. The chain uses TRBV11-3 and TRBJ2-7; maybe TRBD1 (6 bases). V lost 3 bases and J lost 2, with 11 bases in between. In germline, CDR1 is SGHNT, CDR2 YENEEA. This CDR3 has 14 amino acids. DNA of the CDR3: TGTGCCAGCAGCTTTGGGGGCTCCCCCTACGAGCAGTACTTC. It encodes CASSFGGSPYEQYF.

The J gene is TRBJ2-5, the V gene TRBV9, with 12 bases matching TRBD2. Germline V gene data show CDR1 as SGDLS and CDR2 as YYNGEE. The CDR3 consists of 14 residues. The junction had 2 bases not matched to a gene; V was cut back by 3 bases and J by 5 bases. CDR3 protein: CASSATSGGETQYF. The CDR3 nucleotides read TGTGCCAGCAGCGCGACTAGCGGGGGTGAGACCCAGTACTTC. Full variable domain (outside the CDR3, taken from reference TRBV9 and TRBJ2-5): DSGVTQTPKHLITATGQRVTLRCSPRSGDLSVYWYQQSLDQGLQFLIQYYNGEERAKGNILERFSAQQFPDLHSELNLSSLELGDSALYFCASSATSGGETQYFGPGTRLLVL.

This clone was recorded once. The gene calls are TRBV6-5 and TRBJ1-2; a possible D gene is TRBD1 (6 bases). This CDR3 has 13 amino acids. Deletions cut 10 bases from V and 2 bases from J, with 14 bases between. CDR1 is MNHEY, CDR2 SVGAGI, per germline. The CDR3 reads CATLDSVNYGYTF. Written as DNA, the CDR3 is TGTGCCACCCTGGACAGCGTAAACTATGGCTACACCTTC.

The CDR3 sequence: CASSLWSGGAVADTQYF. CDR3 in DNA: TGTGCCAGCAGCTTATGGAGCGGGGGGGCCGTCGCAGATACGCAGTATTTT. V gene TRBV11-3 combines with J gene TRBJ2-3, with 10 bases that match TRBD2. The CDR3 loop spans 17 amino acids. J was trimmed by 4 bases and V by 2 bases; bases with no gene match: 9. From germline, CDR1 is SGHNT and CDR2 YENEEA.

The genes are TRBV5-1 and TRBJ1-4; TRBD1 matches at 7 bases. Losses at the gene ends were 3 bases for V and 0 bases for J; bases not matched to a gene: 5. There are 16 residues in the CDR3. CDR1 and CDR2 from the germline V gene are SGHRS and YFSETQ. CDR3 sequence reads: CASSSGQAATNEKLFF. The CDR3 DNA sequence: TGCGCCAGCAGCTCTGGACAGGCAGCAACTAATGAAAAACTGTTTTTT.

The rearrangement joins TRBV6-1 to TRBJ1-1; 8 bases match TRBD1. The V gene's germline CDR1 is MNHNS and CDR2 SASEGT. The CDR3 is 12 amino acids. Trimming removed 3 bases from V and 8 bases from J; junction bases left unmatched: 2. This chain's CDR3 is CASSETGAEAFF. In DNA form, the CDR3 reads TGTGCCAGCAGTGAGACAGGGGCCGAAGCTTTCTTT.

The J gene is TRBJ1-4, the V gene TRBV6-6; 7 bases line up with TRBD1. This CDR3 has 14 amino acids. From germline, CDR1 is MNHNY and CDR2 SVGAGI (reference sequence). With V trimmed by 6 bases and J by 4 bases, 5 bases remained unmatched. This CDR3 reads CASRTRDSNEKLFF. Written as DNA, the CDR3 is TGTGCCAGCAGAACTCGGGACAGTAATGAAAAACTGTTTTTT.

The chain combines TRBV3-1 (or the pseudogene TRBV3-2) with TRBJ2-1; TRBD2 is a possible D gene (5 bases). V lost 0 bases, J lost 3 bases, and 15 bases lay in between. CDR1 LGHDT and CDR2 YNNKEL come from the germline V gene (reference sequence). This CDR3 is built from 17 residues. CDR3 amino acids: CASSQERFGRDYNEQFF. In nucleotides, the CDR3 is TGTGCCAGCAGCCAAGAAAGGTTTGGACGGGACTACAATGAGCAGTTCTTC.

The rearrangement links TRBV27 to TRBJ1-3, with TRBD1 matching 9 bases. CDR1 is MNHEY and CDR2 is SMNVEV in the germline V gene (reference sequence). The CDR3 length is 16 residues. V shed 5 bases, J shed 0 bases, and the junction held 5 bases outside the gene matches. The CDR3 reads CASSPWDRDSGNTIYF. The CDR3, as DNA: TGTGCCAGCAGTCCTTGGGACAGGGACTCTGGAAACACCATATATTTT.

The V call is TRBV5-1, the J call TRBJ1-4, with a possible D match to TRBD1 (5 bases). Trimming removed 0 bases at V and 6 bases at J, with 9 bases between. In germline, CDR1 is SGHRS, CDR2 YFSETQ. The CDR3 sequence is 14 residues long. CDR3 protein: CASSLGGGDEKLFF. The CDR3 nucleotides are TGCGCCAGCAGCTTGGGTGGAGGGGATGAAAAACTGTTTTTT.

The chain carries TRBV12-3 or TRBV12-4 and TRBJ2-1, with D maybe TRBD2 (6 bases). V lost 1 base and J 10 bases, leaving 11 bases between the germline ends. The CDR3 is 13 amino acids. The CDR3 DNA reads TGTGCCAGCAGTTTAGGGAGGGTTGGGGAGCAGTTCTTC. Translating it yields CASSLGRVGEQFF.

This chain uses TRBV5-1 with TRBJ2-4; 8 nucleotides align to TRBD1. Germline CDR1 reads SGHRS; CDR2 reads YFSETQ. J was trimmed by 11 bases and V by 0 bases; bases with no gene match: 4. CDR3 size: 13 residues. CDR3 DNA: TGCGCCAGCAGCTTGGAGGACAGGGAGGTTCAGTACTTC. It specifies CASSLEDREVQYF.

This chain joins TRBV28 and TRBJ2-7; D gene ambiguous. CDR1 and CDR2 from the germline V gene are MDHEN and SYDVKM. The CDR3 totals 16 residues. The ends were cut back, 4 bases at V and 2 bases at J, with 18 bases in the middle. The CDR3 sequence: CASSSVREPPAYEQYF. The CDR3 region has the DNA TGTGCCAGCAGTTCCGTCCGCGAACCTCCCGCCTACGAGCAGTACTTC.

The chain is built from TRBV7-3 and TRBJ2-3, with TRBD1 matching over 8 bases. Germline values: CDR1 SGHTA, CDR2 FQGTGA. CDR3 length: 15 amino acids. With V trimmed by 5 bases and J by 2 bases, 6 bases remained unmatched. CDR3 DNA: TGTGCCAGCAGCGTCGACAGGGGCCCCACAGATACGCAGTATTTT. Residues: CASSVDRGPTDTQYF.

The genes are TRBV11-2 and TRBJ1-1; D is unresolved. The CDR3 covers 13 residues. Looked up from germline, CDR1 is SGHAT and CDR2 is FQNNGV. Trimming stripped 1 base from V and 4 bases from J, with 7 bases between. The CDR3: CASSLGESTEAFF. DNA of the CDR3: TGTGCCAGCAGCTTAGGTGAGAGCACTGAAGCTTTCTTT.

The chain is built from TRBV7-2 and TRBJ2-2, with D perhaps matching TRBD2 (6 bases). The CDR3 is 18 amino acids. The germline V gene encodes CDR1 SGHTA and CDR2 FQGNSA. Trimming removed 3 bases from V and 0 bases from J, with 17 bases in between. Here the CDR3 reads CASSFTTGTGANTGELFF. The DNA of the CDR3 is TGTGCCAGCAGCTTTACTACCGGGACTGGCGCGAACACCGGGGAGCTGTTTTTT.

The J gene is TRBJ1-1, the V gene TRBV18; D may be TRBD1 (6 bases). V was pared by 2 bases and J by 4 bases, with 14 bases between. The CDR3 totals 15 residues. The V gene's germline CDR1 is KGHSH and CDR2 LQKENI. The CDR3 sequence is CASSPVAGEITEAFF. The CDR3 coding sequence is TGTGCCAGCTCACCAGTGGCAGGGGAAATCACTGAAGCTTTCTTT.

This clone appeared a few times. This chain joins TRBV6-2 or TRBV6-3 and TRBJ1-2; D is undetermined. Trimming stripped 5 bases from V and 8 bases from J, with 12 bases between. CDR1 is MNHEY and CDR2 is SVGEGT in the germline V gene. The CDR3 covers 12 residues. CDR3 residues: CASSNHRGGYTF. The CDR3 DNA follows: TGTGCCAGCAGTAATCACCGGGGAGGCTACACCTTC.

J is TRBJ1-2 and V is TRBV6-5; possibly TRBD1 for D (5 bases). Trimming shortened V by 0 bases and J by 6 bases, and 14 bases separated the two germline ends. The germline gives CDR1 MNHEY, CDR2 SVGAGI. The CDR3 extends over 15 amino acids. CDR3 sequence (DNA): TGTGCCAGCAGTTACTCATGGGGAGGGGTCGATGGCTACACCTTC. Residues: CASSYSWGGVDGYTF.

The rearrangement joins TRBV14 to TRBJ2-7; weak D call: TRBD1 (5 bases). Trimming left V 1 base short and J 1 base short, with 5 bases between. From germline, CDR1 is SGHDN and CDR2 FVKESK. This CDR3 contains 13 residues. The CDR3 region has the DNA TGTGCCAGCAGCCAAGGACAGTCCTACGAGCAGTACTTC. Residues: CASSQGQSYEQYF.

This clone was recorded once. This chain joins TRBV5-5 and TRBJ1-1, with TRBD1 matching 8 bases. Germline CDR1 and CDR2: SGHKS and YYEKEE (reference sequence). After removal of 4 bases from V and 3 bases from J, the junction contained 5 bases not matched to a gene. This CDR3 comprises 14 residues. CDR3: CASSNLDRDTEAFF. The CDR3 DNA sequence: TGTGCCAGCAGCAACCTGGACAGGGACACTGAAGCTTTCTTT.